The sequence of this T cell receptor (beta chain) was determined in a study of cytomegalovirus exposure and HLA in healthy donors. The CDR3 totals 14 residues. V lost 2 bases and J 3 bases, leaving 8 bases between the germline ends. CDR1 and CDR2 (germline): MDHEN, SYDVKM. With 60 Vbeta and 13 Jbeta primers, the PCR was carried out. Libraries were prepared by immunoSEQ multiplex PCR; TCRdb keeps only in-frame clonotypes and omits some of them. The sample yields around 180,000 clones, more than 85% seen once. Sequenced input: PBMCs. The chain employs TRBV28 and TRBJ2-1, with D uncertain. The source is a woman aged 18-35 years in good health and CMV-seronegative. The CDR3 reads CASSLQVRYNEQFF. CDR3 nucleotides: TGTGCCAGCAGTTTACAGGTACGCTACAATGAGCAGTTCTTC.